What follows is one T cell receptor beta chain and its context. Its antigen is not known. The data were taken from a study of OX40 agonist ivuxolimab in advanced cancers. For the study at large: A partial response was reached by three patients: one with hepatocellular carcinoma and two with cutaneous melanoma.

Study observations and caveats: Also showing low normalized T-cell clonal expansion were some of the nonresponders.

Produced via immunoSEQ multiplex PCR; TCRdb's table is partial and in-frame only. The table shows 15,000 to 20,000 clones, with about 84% occurring only once. Germline lookup yields CDR1 SGHTA and CDR2 FQGNSA. The CDR3 is 15 residues long. V lost 0 bases, J lost 8 bases, and 16 bases lay in between. The receptor's source is an adult with an advanced solid tumor such as melanoma, head and neck, liver or kidney cancer. The V gene is TRBV7-2, the J gene TRBJ1-2, with D maybe TRBD1 (5 bases). The sequencing here drew on CD4+ or CD8+ T cells sorted from blood, taken in a trial of the OX40 agonist ivuxolimab. CDR3 region: CASSLAQGGVGGYTF. DNA of the CDR3: TGTGCCAGCAGCTTAGCCCAGGGAGGAGTAGGCGGCTACACCTTC.